This entry describes one TCR beta chain. Only one count was recorded for this clone. Its binding antigen is unknown. Base qualities are not recorded, but no much larger clone differs from it by a single base. Libraries came from the immunoSEQ multiplex PCR assay. For the multiplex PCR, a mixture combining 60 forward primers for TCR Vbeta segments and 13 reverse primers for TCR Jbeta segments was used. The CDR3 region of rearranged TCR beta genes was amplified from genomic DNA with a multiplex PCR assay. On the Illumina HiSeq System, the amplified TCR beta libraries were sequenced as 87-base-pair reads. On the authors' methods: In a later analysis, tens of millions of unique TCR beta chains were counted across the approximately 620 repertoires, and about 10 million of these chains were shared by at least two donors. Raw reads were error-corrected and collapsed into unique sequences with a nearest-neighbor algorithm that merged closely related sequences to remove PCR and sequencing errors. Alignment of CDR3 sequences to IMGT reference sequences was used to assign V, D and J gene segments. For a sequence to be retained, at least a six-nucleotide match to both a V gene segment and a J gene segment was required. Rearrangements were called productive when the CDR3 lacked stop codons and stayed in frame with V and J; all others were non-productive. Following IMGT convention, CDR3 was defined as the stretch from the second conserved V-encoded cysteine to the conserved J-encoded phenylalanine. The earlier analysis of about 530 of the donors excluded any sequence lacking an unambiguous match to a single V gene segment. An earlier analysis of a few hundred of the donors classified V segments as functional when productive rearrangements were above 56.7% and as segregating when the standard deviation between donors was above 5%. A statistical classification framework was built to diagnose cytomegalovirus status from the catalog of TCR beta chain sequences. A later analysis assigned V and J genes by comparing TCR nucleotide sequences with IMGT/GENE-DB human TR gene sequences. The TCRdist pipeline was used in a later analysis to assign CDR3 sequences and most-parsimonious VDJ recombination scenarios. In a later analysis, every TCR beta chain was defined by the combination of its CDR3 amino acid sequence and its V-gene family, and reads without a unique V-gene family were dropped. In a later analysis, fewer than 650 highly shared, low-generation-probability nucleotide sequences were removed to address suspected cross-contamination and a sequencing artifact. In a later analysis, a clonal expansion index for each public chain was calculated from normalized within-repertoire ranks of inferred template counts. In a later analysis, generation probabilities were computed with a VDJ recombination model fitted to out-of-frame rearrangements, and the resulting probabilities were checked against IGoR. Hypergeometric tests were used in a later analysis to score TCR-TCR, TCR-HLA and TCR-CMV co-occurrence, with a repertoire-size bias correction applied to the TCR pairs. A later analysis estimated false discovery rates by permuting HLA or CMV assignments 20 times. In a later analysis, co-occurring TCRs were grouped using DBSCAN, with TCRdist sequence similarity added in when clustering inside HLA-allele-positive subsets. For co-occurrence clustering, repertoires with fewer than 30,000 or more than 120,000 public chains were excluded, along with five repertoires with anomalous nucleotide sharing. Here the immuneACCESS table is served through TCRdb, limited to in-frame sequences with V and J called. Missing clones are a known gap in these copies; in checked studies unresolved V genes cover under half, and the rest lacks a known reason. Clone size and the V and J calls come from that table; the DNA yielded D and trimming. The sample table records some 100,000 clones; about 75% of these occur just once. The biggest ten clones account for 4.8% of the sample.

These data come from a study of cytomegalovirus exposure and HLA in healthy donors (dated by TCRdb to between 2016 and 2019). In the study overall: An earlier analysis of some 600 of the donors reported approximately 260 Gb of sequence data and around 120 million unique TCR beta sequences obtained from approximately 180 million T cells. A later analysis re-examined previously published TCR beta repertoires from more than 600 donors and added high-resolution HLA genotyping to investigate patterns of TCR occurrence. Approximately 300 gigabases of sequencing data and around 90 million unique TCR sequences made up an early release that covered approximately 700 HLA-typed donors. To decide whether each TCR beta V gene segment behaved as functional or pseudogenic, an earlier analysis of over 500 of the donors relied on high-throughput TCR beta sequencing. Donor age, sex, ethnicity and CMV serostatus were collected together with the repertoire data. The study used immunosequencing to profile the T cell repertoires of approximately 630 subjects and linked those repertoires to cytomegalovirus serostatus. HLA typing covered class I and class II loci at four-digit resolution. High-throughput TCR immunosequencing, statistical association of individual TCRs with disease status, and machine learning were combined to predict cytomegalovirus infection status. Among some 410 genotyped donors of the cohort, an average of roughly 230,000 unique TCR beta nucleotide sequences was sequenced per donor, of which 15% to 20% were non-productive. A later genetic analysis took genome-wide SNP genotypes for about 55% of the roughly 670 donors and used that subset as a discovery cohort. The genetic ancestry cluster associated with self-reported Caucasian donors included approximately 85% of the roughly 400 genotyped donors. In addition to the first cohort of several hundred subjects, a separate validation cohort of over 90 different subjects was used. Because of strong linkage in the cohort, roughly five DR-DQ haplotypes were treated as single units for association and clustering. The later analysis used no new phenotypic data to find candidate immune exposures, relying instead on TCR beta sequences and their occurrence across donors. All discovery cohort repertoires had been generated on a single sequencing platform. The study aimed to test whether cataloging public T cell receptors could reveal signatures of past pathogen exposure. The number of donors typed differed by locus, with roughly 629-640 for A, B, C, DRB1 and DQB1, roughly 520 for DQA1, approximately 570 for DPA1, and some 450 for DPB1. Results and caveats for the whole study, not just this receptor: Several of the top co-occurrence clusters appeared to be linked to parvovirus B19, influenza, CMV and Epstein-Barr virus, according to a later analysis. Specific HLA alleles were associated with 15,000 to 20,000 TCR beta sequences at a false discovery rate of 0.05 in a later analysis. In an earlier analysis of some 550 of the donors, most TCR beta V segments were observed in productive rearrangements about 87% or about 30% of the time, broadly matching IMGT annotations. According to a later analysis, TCR association rates differed among HLA loci, with DRB1 alleles showing the most associated TCRs and HLA-C alleles showing the fewest. The cohort was sequenced for TCR beta chains only, and without alpha or paired-chain data the features that could be detected were limited. A total of 150 to 200 TCR beta chains were listed by the study as associated with cytomegalovirus. Presence/absence analyses assumed roughly uniform sequencing depth across donors, an assumption that may not hold. According to a later genetic analysis, donors in an Asian-associated ancestry cluster had fewer N-insertions in productive TCRs than the roughly 670-donor mean. A further reported finding was that TCR beta sequences accurately predicted the HLA-A and HLA-B alleles for most subjects in the first cohort. The authors suggested that the approach could potentially be extended to other disease states and immunological phenotypes. Because counts were too low, under 20 rarely observed V segments, including chromosome 9 orphons, were left out of the earlier analysis of 587 of the donors. Linkage disequilibrium might explain the correlated functional status among segregating V segments, but an unknown experimental factor could not be ruled out. A cluster of highly shared sequence variants was judged likely to be a technical artifact of the sequencing pipeline. An association between a missense DCLRE1C variant and V-gene and J-gene trimming of TCR beta chains was found in a later genetic analysis and replicated in an independent cohort. A later analysis found that most CMV-associated TCR beta chains appeared HLA-restricted, with HLA associations seemingly driven largely by CMV exposure. For the cohort, immune exposure information was limited to CMV serostatus. Three of the identified cytomegalovirus-associated TCR beta chains were confirmed in vitro to be specific for cytomegalovirus antigens. Cytomegalovirus status was reported to be diagnosed by the classifier with high specificity and sensitivity in both the original and validation cohorts. Some IMGT-functional V segments, including TRBV6-2 and TRBV6-3, could not be told apart with the 87-base-pair reads, so those segments were excluded. Because some donors lacked HLA typing at each locus, the association tests relied only on the typed subset. Most TCR sequences were seen in very few donors, while some public TCRs were found in many individuals. In a later analysis, HLA-associated TCR beta chains were found to be more clonally expanded and to have lower generation probabilities than equally common non-associated chains. When HLA alleles, especially DR and DQ, strongly co-occurred, attributing TCR associations to individual alleles was difficult.

Including the terminal cysteine and phenylalanine, the CDR3 comprises 16 residues. Just CDR3 DNA is preserved here, 48 bases in frame from base 1. From V the trimming removes 3 bases and from J it removes 4 bases, while the gene matches leave 9 bases of the junction unaccounted for. Reading the germline V gene gives CDR1 ENHRY and CDR2 SYGVKD. The cohort was made up of under 800 healthy bone marrow donors. All cohort members were sampled while nominally healthy, although unrecorded immune exposures were likely present. The donor tested CMV seropositive, placing the donor among the 250 to 350 seropositive members of the cohort. Every donor gave a peripheral blood sample, and the peripheral blood mononuclear cells from that sample were used for TCR beta sequencing. Genomic DNA extraction from the blood cell samples was performed with the Qiagen DNeasy Blood Extraction Kit.

Sequencing was done on a sample of PBMCs. The chain is encoded by TRBV10-3 joined to TRBJ1-2; 9 junctional bases match TRBD1. This clonotype originated in a woman in her late teens or twenties in good health and CMV-seropositive. The DNA sequence reads TGTGCCATCAGTGATAGTCCGGGACAGGGTATCTATGGCTACACCTTC. This codes for CAISDSPGQGIYGYTF.